This entry is about one TCR beta chain. Its antigen is currently not known. Base-call qualities are not available, and no considerably larger clone is one nucleotide away. Other DNA sequences in this sample translate to the same CDR3. The library was obtained by the immunoSEQ multiplex PCR assay. TCRdb stores this immuneACCESS table with in-frame sequences only. Part of the clones is absent; in the studies checked, under half of the shortfall reflects unresolved V genes, and no reason is known for the rest. The sample table shows about 140,000 clones, and 94% are seen once. The ten most abundant clones make up around 14% of the sample. This specimen belongs to a study of control samples from healthy donors and cancer patients (dated by TCRdb to about 2020). The junction shows trimming of 6 bases on V and 8 bases on J, plus 16 bases between the germline ends. CDR3 length: 14 amino acids, cysteine to phenylalanine. The entry retains the CDR3 DNA only, 42 bases that are in frame from base 1. The CDR1 and CDR2 encoded by the germline V gene are MNHEY and SVGAGI.

The clonotype was recovered from a man aged 35 to 55 in good health. This sequence uses TRBV6-5 and TRBJ1-4; the best D guess is TRBD1, with 5 bases matching. Sequencing input: blood. The DNA sequence reads TGTGCCAGCAGCCGGGGGGGTCCGGGGGAAAAACTGTTTTTT. Translation gives CASSRGGPGEKLFF.